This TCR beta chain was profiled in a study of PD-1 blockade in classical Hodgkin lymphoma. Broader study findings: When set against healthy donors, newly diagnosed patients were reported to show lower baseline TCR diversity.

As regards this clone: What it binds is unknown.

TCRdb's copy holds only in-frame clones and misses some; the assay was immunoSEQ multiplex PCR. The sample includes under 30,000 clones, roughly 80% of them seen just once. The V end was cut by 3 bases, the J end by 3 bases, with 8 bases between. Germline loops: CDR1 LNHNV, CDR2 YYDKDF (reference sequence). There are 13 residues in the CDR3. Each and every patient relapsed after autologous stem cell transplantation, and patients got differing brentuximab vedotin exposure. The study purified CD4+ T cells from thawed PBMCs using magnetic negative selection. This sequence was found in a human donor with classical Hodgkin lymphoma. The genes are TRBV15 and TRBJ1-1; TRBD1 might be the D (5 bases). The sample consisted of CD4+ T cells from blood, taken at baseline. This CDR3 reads CATSRSTDTEAFF. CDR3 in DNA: TGTGCCACCAGCAGGTCGACAGACACTGAAGCTTTCTTT.